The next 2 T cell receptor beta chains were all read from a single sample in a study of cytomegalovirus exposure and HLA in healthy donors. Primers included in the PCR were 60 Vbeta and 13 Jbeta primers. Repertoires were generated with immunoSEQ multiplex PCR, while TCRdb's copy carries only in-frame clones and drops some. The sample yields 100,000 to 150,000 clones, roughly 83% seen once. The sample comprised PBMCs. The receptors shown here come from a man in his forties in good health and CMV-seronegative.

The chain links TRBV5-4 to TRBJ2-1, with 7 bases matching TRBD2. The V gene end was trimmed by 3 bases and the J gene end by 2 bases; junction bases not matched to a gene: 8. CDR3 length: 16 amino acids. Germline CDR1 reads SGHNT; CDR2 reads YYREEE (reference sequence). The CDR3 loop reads CASSSLAGIPYNEQFF. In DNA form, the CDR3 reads TGTGCCAGCAGCTCCTTAGCGGGCATCCCCTACAATGAGCAGTTCTTC.

Written as DNA, the CDR3 is TGTGCCAGCTCACCCCGGGGAGAGACCCAGTACTTC. Translation gives CASSPRGETQYF. The chain couples TRBV18 to TRBJ2-5, with D possibly TRBD2 on 5 matching bases. CDR1 is KGHSH, CDR2 LQKENI, per germline. The CDR3 totals 12 residues. Trimming shortened V by 3 bases and J by 4 bases, and 6 bases separated the two germline ends.